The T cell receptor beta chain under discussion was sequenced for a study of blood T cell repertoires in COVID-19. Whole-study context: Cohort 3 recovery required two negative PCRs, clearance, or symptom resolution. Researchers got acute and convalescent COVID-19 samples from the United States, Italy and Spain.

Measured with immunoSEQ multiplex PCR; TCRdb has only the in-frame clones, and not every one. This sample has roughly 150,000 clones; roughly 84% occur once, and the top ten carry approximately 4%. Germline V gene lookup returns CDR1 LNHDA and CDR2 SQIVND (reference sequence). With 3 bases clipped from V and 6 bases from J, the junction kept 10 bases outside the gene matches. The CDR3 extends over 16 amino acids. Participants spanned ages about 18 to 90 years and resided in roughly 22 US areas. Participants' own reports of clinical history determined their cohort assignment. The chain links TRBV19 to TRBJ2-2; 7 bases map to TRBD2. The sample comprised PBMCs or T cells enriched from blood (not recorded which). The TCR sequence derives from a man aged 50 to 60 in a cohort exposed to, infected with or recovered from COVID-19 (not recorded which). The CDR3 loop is CASSIDVSGAAGELFF. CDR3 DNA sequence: TGTGCCAGTAGTATTGATGTGAGCGGGGCGGCCGGGGAGCTGTTTTTT.